The 6 T cell receptor beta chains reported below all come from one sample, sequenced in a study of T cell repertoires in cytomegalovirus infection. No antigen has been identified for these receptors. TCRdb used MiXCR to reprocess the reads, holding one entry per CDR3 protein. Seen here are around 800,000 distinct CDR3 sequences, about 31% observed once, and the top ten hold over 10%. Specimen: cultured CD8+ T cells from PBMCs, collected from culture after CMV antigen stimulation. The receptors were gathered from a human donor in good health (CMV status not recorded). Some clones in this sample may be carry-over from other donors' samples.

The rearrangement links TRBV15 to TRBJ2-3, with 16 bases that match TRBD2. CDR1 is LNHNV and CDR2 is YYDKDF in the germline V gene (reference sequence). The trim removed 5 bases at V and 0 bases at J, leaving 11 bases unmatched. The CDR3 is 20 amino acids. The CDR3 spells CATSPGLAGGGPESTDTQYF. CDR3 in DNA: TGTGCCACCAGCCCGGGACTAGCGGGGGGGGGGCCCGAGAGCACAGATACGCAGTATTTT. Variable domain in full (rest from reference TRBV15 and TRBJ2-3): DAMVIQNPRYQVTQFGKPVTLSCSQTLNHNVMYWYQQKSSQAPKLLFHYYDKDFNNEADTPDNFQSRRPNTSFCFLDIRSPGLGDTAMYLCATSPGLAGGGPESTDTQYFGPGTRLTVL.

This rearrangement joins TRBV18 to TRBJ1-2; possible D gene TRBD1, 5 bases. From germline, CDR1 is KGHSH and CDR2 LQKENI. Trimming cost V 2 bases and J 4 bases, with 17 bases left between them. The CDR3 consists of 16 residues. CDR3 coding DNA: TGTGCCAGCTCACCAAATCTCGAACCGGGGGTCTATGGCTACACCTTC. It codes for CASSPNLEPGVYGYTF. Full variable domain (outside the CDR3, taken from reference TRBV18 and TRBJ1-2): NAGVMQNPRHLVRRRGQEARLRCSPMKGHSHVYWYRQLPEEGLKFMVYLQKENIIDESGMPKERFSAEFPKEGPSILRIQQVVRGDSAAYFCASSPNLEPGVYGYTFGSGTRLTVV.

This clonotype was recorded a few times. This chain uses TRBV7-2 with TRBJ1-3; 8 positions agree with TRBD1. CDR3 length: 17 residues. Germline CDR1 is SGHTA and CDR2 is FQGNSA. V was pared by 5 bases and J by 0 bases, with 9 bases of the junction left unmatched. DNA for the CDR3: TGTGCCAGCAGCCGGCGGACAGGGCCGAGCTCTGGAAACACCATATATTTT. The encoded protein is CASSRRTGPSSGNTIYF.

This clonotype was seen ten or more times. Here the CDR3 DNA reads TGTGCCAGCAGCCCCTGGAGAAATGAGCAGTTCTTC. This translates into CASSPWRNEQFF. The chain has TRBV7-9 and TRBJ2-1; no reliable D call. V was pared by 5 bases and J by 7 bases, with 9 bases between. Germline values: CDR1 SEHNR, CDR2 FQNEAQ (reference sequence). This CDR3 contains 12 residues.

A few counts support this clonotype. The genes are TRBV7-2 and TRBJ2-1, with TRBD2 matching 8 bases. There are 15 residues in the CDR3. CDR1 is SGHTA, CDR2 FQGNSA, per germline. Losses at the gene ends were 3 bases for V and 3 bases for J; bases not matched to a gene: 4. CDR3 in amino acids: CASSFGGGYYNEQFF. Written as DNA, the CDR3 is TGTGCCAGCAGCTTCGGCGGGGGGTACTACAATGAGCAGTTCTTC.

This clonotype turned up a few times. The chain couples TRBV14 to TRBJ1-2, with 10 bases identical to TRBD1. The CDR3 length is 16 residues. J gave up 4 bases and V 1 base, and 6 bases lay outside the gene matches. CDR1 and CDR2 from the germline V gene are SGHDN and FVKESK. DNA of the CDR3: TGTGCCAGCAGCCAAGTCCCCCGGACAGGGGGCTATGGCTACACCTTC. It yields the protein CASSQVPRTGGYGYTF.